Listed below are T cell receptor beta chains from one sample, sequenced in a study of blood T cell repertoires in COVID-19. Only in-frame clones appear in the TCRdb table, and some are missing; sequencing was by immunoSEQ multiplex PCR. The sample records about 78,000 clones, approximately 90% being singletons. Sequencing was done on a sample of peripheral blood. The receptors derive from a man between 65 and 80 years old with active or convalescent COVID-19. The CDR3 runs from the conserved cysteine through the conserved F or W. D genes are given only for firm matches. Size is omitted from some rows. Given values are once, few, many or a class for expanded clones.

clone size: NA
D gene: TRBD2
V gene: TRBV5-4
J gene: TRBJ2-5
CDR3 protein: CASSLTSGRHETQYF
CDR3 DNA: TGTGCCAGCAGCTTGACTAGCGGGAGGCACGAGACCCAGTACTTC

clone size: NA
D gene: TRBD2
V gene: TRBV5-4
J gene: TRBJ2-1
CDR3 protein: CASSRAGTSGRYEQFF
CDR3 DNA: TGTGCCAGCAGCCGTGCCGGGACTAGCGGGAGGTATGAGCAGTTCTTC

clone size: once
D gene: TRBD2
V gene: TRBV5-1
J gene: TRBJ2-2
CDR3 protein: CASSSTTSGAGELFF
CDR3 DNA: TGCGCCAGCAGCTCGACGACTAGCGGGGCCGGGGAGCTGTTTTTT

clone size: NA
D gene: TRBD1
V gene: TRBV2
J gene: TRBJ1-6
CDR3 protein: CASSEVGTGGSPLHF
CDR3 DNA: TGTGCCAGCAGTGAAGTAGGGACAGGTGGATCACCCCTCCACTTT

clone size: NA
D gene: NA
V gene: TRBV2
J gene: TRBJ2-3
CDR3 protein: CASDRNGGASTDTQYF
CDR3 DNA: TGTGCCAGCGATCGTAACGGGGGAGCTAGCACAGATACGCAGTATTTT

clone size: NA
D gene: TRBD1
V gene: TRBV25-1
J gene: TRBJ1-2
CDR3 protein: CASSEWAGTGALDGYTF
CDR3 DNA: TGTGCCAGCAGTGAATGGGCGGGGACAGGGGCGTTGGATGGCTACACCTTC

clone size: NA
D gene: NA
V gene: TRBV5-4
J gene: TRBJ2-5
CDR3 protein: CASSSLGPQETQYF
CDR3 DNA: TGTGCCAGCAGCTCCCTGGGGCCCCAAGAGACCCAGTACTTC

clone size: once
D gene: TRBD1
V gene: TRBV4-1
J gene: TRBJ1-2
CDR3 protein: CASSQAGTGDKGGYTF
CDR3 DNA: TGCGCCAGCAGCCAAGCCGGGACAGGGGACAAAGGTGGCTACACCTTC

clone size: NA
D gene: NA
V gene: TRBV6-1
J gene: TRBJ1-2
CDR3 protein: CASSEGGRGYGYTF
CDR3 DNA: TGTGCCAGCAGTGAAGGGGGCAGGGGCTATGGCTACACCTTC

clone size: once
D gene: NA
V gene: TRBV29-1
J gene: TRBJ2-1
CDR3 protein: CSVVRSYEQFF
CDR3 DNA: TGCAGCGTCGTTAGGAGTTATGAGCAGTTCTTC

clone size: NA
D gene: TRBD2
V gene: TRBV3-1/TRBV3-2
J gene: TRBJ2-5
CDR3 protein: CASSQGRLAGGRRETQYF
CDR3 DNA: TGTGCCAGCAGCCAAGGTCGACTAGCGGGGGGGCGAAGAGAGACCCAGTACTTC

clone size: few
D gene: TRBD2
V gene: TRBV13
J gene: TRBJ2-7
CDR3 protein: CASSLVGGLVSF
CDR3 DNA: TGTGCCAGCAGCTTAGTGGGGGGACTAGTCTCTTTC

clone size: NA
D gene: NA
V gene: TRBV7-2
J gene: TRBJ2-3
CDR3 protein: CASSFTRDTQYF
CDR3 DNA: TGTGCCAGCAGCTTCACGAGGGATACGCAGTATTTT

clone size: once
D gene: TRBD1
V gene: TRBV11-2
J gene: TRBJ1-1
CDR3 protein: CASSLSVGGIGTEAFF
CDR3 DNA: TGTGCCAGCAGCTTAAGTGTAGGGGGCATTGGCACTGAAGCTTTCTTT

clone size: NA
D gene: NA
V gene: TRBV19
J gene: TRBJ2-3
CDR3 protein: CASSRGGRVTDTQYF
CDR3 DNA: TGTGCCAGTAGTAGGGGGGGGCGCGTCACAGATACGCAGTATTTT

clone size: NA
D gene: NA
V gene: TRBV11-3
J gene: TRBJ1-1
CDR3 protein: CASSLESRDTEAFF
CDR3 DNA: TGTGCCAGCAGCTTAGAATCCCGGGACACTGAAGCTTTCTTT

clone size: NA
D gene: NA
V gene: TRBV7-2
J gene: TRBJ1-2
CDR3 protein: CASSLSYGVDGYTF
CDR3 DNA: TGTGCCAGCAGCTTATCTTACGGAGTGGATGGCTACACCTTC

clone size: once
D gene: TRBD2
V gene: TRBV24-1
J gene: TRBJ2-3
CDR3 protein: CATSDPRAREGLDTQYF
CDR3 DNA: TGTGCCACCAGTGATCCTCGTGCGCGGGAGGGCCTGGATACGCAGTATTTT

clone size: NA
D gene: NA
V gene: TRBV2
J gene: TRBJ1-2
CDR3 protein: CASILNPFRVGYGYTF
CDR3 DNA: TGTGCCAGCATCCTAAACCCCTTCAGGGTTGGCTATGGCTACACCTTC

clone size: NA
D gene: TRBD2
V gene: TRBV7-2
J gene: TRBJ2-1
CDR3 protein: CASSLSSGGYNEQFF
CDR3 DNA: TGTGCCAGCAGCTTATCGAGCGGGGGATACAATGAGCAGTTCTTC

clone size: few
D gene: TRBD1
V gene: TRBV24-1
J gene: TRBJ2-5
CDR3 protein: CATSDFTGGPQETQYF
CDR3 DNA: TGTGCCACCAGTGACTTCACAGGGGGCCCACAAGAGACCCAGTACTTC

clone size: NA
D gene: TRBD2
V gene: TRBV29-1
J gene: TRBJ2-5
CDR3 protein: CSVALAGGRETQYF
CDR3 DNA: TGCAGCGTTGCGCTGGCGGGGGGTCGAGAGACCCAGTACTTC

clone size: once
D gene: NA
V gene: TRBV29-1
J gene: TRBJ2-7
CDR3 protein: CSVETTPLRQYF
CDR3 DNA: TGCAGCGTTGAAACTACTCCCCTCCGCCAGTACTTC

clone size: NA
D gene: NA
V gene: TRBV18
J gene: TRBJ2-2
CDR3 protein: CASSPPVVLNTGELFF
CDR3 DNA: TGTGCCAGCTCACCACCCGTTGTCCTTAACACCGGGGAGCTGTTTTTT

clone size: once
D gene: TRBD1
V gene: TRBV19
J gene: TRBJ1-3
CDR3 protein: CASSRWDRAPSGNTIYF
CDR3 DNA: TGTGCCAGTAGCCGGTGGGACAGGGCCCCCTCTGGAAACACCATATATTTT

clone size: NA
D gene: TRBD2
V gene: TRBV28
J gene: TRBJ2-4
CDR3 protein: CASSGGGSGKNIQYF
CDR3 DNA: TGTGCCAGCAGCGGGGGGGGTTCTGGCAAAAACATTCAGTACTTC

clone size: NA
D gene: NA
V gene: TRBV28
J gene: TRBJ2-1
CDR3 protein: CASLDWGYNEQFF
CDR3 DNA: TGTGCCAGCCTGGACTGGGGCTACAATGAGCAGTTCTTC

clone size: NA
D gene: NA
V gene: TRBV3-1/TRBV3-2
J gene: TRBJ1-1
CDR3 protein: CASSQRGREQAFF
CDR3 DNA: TGTGCCAGCAGCCAGAGGGGTCGGGAGCAAGCTTTCTTT

clone size: NA
D gene: NA
V gene: TRBV30
J gene: TRBJ1-2
CDR3 protein: CAWSAASAGALYGYTF
CDR3 DNA: TGTGCCTGGAGTGCTGCCTCGGCGGGGGCTTTGTATGGCTACACCTTC

clone size: NA
D gene: NA
V gene: TRBV2
J gene: TRBJ1-1
CDR3 protein: CASSFDRNTEAFF
CDR3 DNA: TGTGCCAGCAGTTTTGACAGGAACACTGAAGCTTTCTTT

clone size: NA
D gene: NA
V gene: TRBV20-1
J gene: TRBJ1-1
CDR3 protein: CSASVRGPEAFF
CDR3 DNA: TGCAGTGCTAGTGTCAGGGGCCCTGAAGCTTTCTTT

clone size: NA
D gene: NA
V gene: TRBV10-3
J gene: TRBJ1-4
CDR3 protein: CATGRGLGEKLFF
CDR3 DNA: TGTGCCACCGGGAGAGGGTTAGGGGAAAAACTGTTTTTT

clone size: NA
D gene: TRBD1
V gene: TRBV19
J gene: TRBJ2-3
CDR3 protein: CASSMGQSFRDTQYF
CDR3 DNA: TGTGCCAGTAGTATGGGACAGAGTTTTAGAGATACGCAGTATTTT

clone size: NA
D gene: TRBD1
V gene: TRBV29-1
J gene: TRBJ2-5
CDR3 protein: CSVETPGTGRETQYF
CDR3 DNA: TGCAGCGTTGAAACCCCCGGGACAGGGCGGGAGACCCAGTACTTC

clone size: NA
D gene: NA
V gene: TRBV3-1/TRBV3-2
J gene: TRBJ1-3
CDR3 protein: CASSPQGNSGNTIYF
CDR3 DNA: TGTGCCAGCAGCCCTCAGGGGAACTCTGGAAACACCATATATTTT

clone size: NA
D gene: NA
V gene: TRBV7-9
J gene: TRBJ1-1
CDR3 protein: CASSPWDSGLGTEAFF
CDR3 DNA: TGTGCCAGCAGCCCCTGGGACTCCGGCCTTGGCACTGAAGCTTTCTTT

clone size: NA
D gene: TRBD2
V gene: TRBV6-6
J gene: TRBJ2-1
CDR3 protein: CASSPGLQLGEQFF
CDR3 DNA: TGTGCCAGCAGCCCGGGACTACAACTCGGGGAGCAGTTCTTC

clone size: NA
D gene: NA
V gene: TRBV29-1
J gene: TRBJ1-1
CDR3 protein: CSVGGPKNTEAFF
CDR3 DNA: TGCAGCGTTGGGGGGCCAAAGAACACTGAAGCTTTCTTT

clone size: medium-sized
D gene: TRBD2
V gene: TRBV7-8
J gene: TRBJ2-1
CDR3 protein: CASSLAVASGSYNEQFF
CDR3 DNA: TGTGCCAGCAGCTTAGCGGTGGCTAGCGGTTCCTACAATGAGCAGTTCTTC

clone size: NA
D gene: TRBD2
V gene: TRBV30
J gene: TRBJ2-7
CDR3 protein: CAWSVRPSGESSYEQYF
CDR3 DNA: TGTGCCTGGAGTGTACGGCCTAGCGGGGAGAGCTCCTACGAGCAGTACTTC

clone size: once
D gene: NA
V gene: TRBV19
J gene: TRBJ1-6
CDR3 protein: CASSQGRDSPLHF
CDR3 DNA: TGTGCCAGTAGTCAGGGTCGAGATTCACCCCTCCACTTT

clone size: few
D gene: TRBD1
V gene: TRBV29-1
J gene: TRBJ2-7
CDR3 protein: CSVRGQVDEQYF
CDR3 DNA: TGCAGCGTGCGGGGACAGGTAGACGAGCAGTACTTC

clone size: NA
D gene: NA
V gene: TRBV30
J gene: TRBJ1-2
CDR3 protein: CAWSVLDRGYTF
CDR3 DNA: TGTGCCTGGAGTGTACTAGACCGAGGCTACACCTTC

clone size: NA
D gene: NA
V gene: TRBV28
J gene: TRBJ1-1
CDR3 protein: CASTPPKNTEAFF
CDR3 DNA: TGTGCCAGCACCCCCCCCAAGAACACTGAAGCTTTCTTT

clone size: NA
D gene: NA
V gene: TRBV6-4
J gene: TRBJ1-2
CDR3 protein: CASSSHAGDYGYTF
CDR3 DNA: TGTGCCAGCAGCTCCCATGCGGGCGACTATGGCTACACCTTC

clone size: NA
D gene: NA
V gene: TRBV9
J gene: TRBJ2-3
CDR3 protein: CASSVTGLLTDTQYF
CDR3 DNA: TGTGCCAGCAGCGTGACGGGACTTCTCACAGATACGCAGTATTTT

clone size: NA
D gene: NA
V gene: TRBV6-5
J gene: TRBJ1-4
CDR3 protein: CASSRRRTNEKLFF
CDR3 DNA: TGTGCCAGCAGTCGACGGAGAACTAATGAAAAACTGTTTTTT

clone size: NA
D gene: TRBD2
V gene: TRBV19
J gene: TRBJ2-3
CDR3 protein: CASSIDPPASGGTDTQYF
CDR3 DNA: TGTGCCAGTAGTATAGATCCCCCGGCTAGCGGGGGCACAGATACGCAGTATTTT

clone size: NA
D gene: NA
V gene: TRBV5-1
J gene: TRBJ2-7
CDR3 protein: CASRGQGRPPYEQYF
CDR3 DNA: TGCGCCAGCAGGGGTCAGGGGCGGCCCCCCTACGAGCAGTACTTC

clone size: NA
D gene: TRBD1
V gene: TRBV20-1
J gene: TRBJ2-7
CDR3 protein: CSASGTGHSYEQYF
CDR3 DNA: TGCAGTGCTAGTGGGACAGGGCACTCCTACGAGCAGTACTTC

clone size: NA
D gene: NA
V gene: TRBV10-2
J gene: TRBJ2-1
CDR3 protein: CASIASPTLYNEQFF
CDR3 DNA: TGCGCCAGCATTGCTAGCCCAACGCTCTACAATGAGCAGTTCTTC

clone size: NA
D gene: TRBD1
V gene: TRBV5-1
J gene: TRBJ2-7
CDR3 protein: CASSLRQGAGEQYF
CDR3 DNA: TGCGCCAGCAGCCTTCGACAGGGGGCAGGCGAGCAGTACTTC

clone size: NA
D gene: NA
V gene: TRBV7-3
J gene: TRBJ1-6
CDR3 protein: CASSLGGSRSPLHF
CDR3 DNA: TGTGCCAGCAGCTTAGGAGGGTCGCGGTCACCCCTCCACTTT